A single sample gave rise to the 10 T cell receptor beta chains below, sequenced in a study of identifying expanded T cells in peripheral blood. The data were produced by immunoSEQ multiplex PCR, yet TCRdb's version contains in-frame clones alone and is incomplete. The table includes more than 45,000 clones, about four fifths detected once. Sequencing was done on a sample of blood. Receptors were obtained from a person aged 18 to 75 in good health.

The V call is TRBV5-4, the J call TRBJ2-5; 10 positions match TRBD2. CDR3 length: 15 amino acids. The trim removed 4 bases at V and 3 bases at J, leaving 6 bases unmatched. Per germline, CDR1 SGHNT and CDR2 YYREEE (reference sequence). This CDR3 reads CASSIGTSGEETQYF. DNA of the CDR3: TGTGCCAGCAGCATTGGTACTAGCGGGGAAGAGACCCAGTACTTC. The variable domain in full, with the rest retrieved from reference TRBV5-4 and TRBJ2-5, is ETGVTQSPTHLIKTRGQQVTLRCSSQSGHNTVSWYQQALGQGPQFIFQYYREEENGRGNFPPRFSGLQFPNYSSELNVNALELDDSALYLCASSIGTSGEETQYFGPGTRLLVL.

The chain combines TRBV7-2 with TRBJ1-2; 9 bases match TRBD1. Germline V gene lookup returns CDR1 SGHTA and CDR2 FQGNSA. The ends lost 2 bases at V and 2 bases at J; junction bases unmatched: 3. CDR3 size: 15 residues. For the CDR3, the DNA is TGTGCCAGCAGCTTAACCGGACAGGGGAACTATGGCTACACCTTC. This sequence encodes CASSLTGQGNYGYTF.

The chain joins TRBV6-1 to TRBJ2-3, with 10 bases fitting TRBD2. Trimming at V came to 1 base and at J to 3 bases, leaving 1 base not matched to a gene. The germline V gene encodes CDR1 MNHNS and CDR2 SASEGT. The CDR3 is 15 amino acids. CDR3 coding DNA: TGTGCCAGCAGTGAAGATAGCGGGGGGACAGATACGCAGTATTTT. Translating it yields CASSEDSGGTDTQYF.

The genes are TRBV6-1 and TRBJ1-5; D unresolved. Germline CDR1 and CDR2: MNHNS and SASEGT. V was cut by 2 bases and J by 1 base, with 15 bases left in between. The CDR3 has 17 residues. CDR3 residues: CASSELAWAGSNQPQHF. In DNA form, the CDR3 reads TGTGCCAGCAGTGAACTAGCCTGGGCGGGGAGCAATCAGCCCCAGCATTTT.

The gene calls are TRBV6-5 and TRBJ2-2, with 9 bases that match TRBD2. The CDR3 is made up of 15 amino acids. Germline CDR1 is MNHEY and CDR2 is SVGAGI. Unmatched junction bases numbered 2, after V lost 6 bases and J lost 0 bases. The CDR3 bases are TGTGCCAGCAGCCGACTAGCGGCGAACACCGGGGAGCTGTTTTTT. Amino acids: CASSRLAANTGELFF.

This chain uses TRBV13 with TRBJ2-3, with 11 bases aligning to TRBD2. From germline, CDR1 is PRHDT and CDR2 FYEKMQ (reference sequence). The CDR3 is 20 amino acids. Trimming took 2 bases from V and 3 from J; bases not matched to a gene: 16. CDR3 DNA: TGTGCCAGCAGCTTATACCGTCGGGCTAGCGGGAGGCGGATGACAGATACGCAGTATTTT. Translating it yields CASSLYRRASGRRMTDTQYF.

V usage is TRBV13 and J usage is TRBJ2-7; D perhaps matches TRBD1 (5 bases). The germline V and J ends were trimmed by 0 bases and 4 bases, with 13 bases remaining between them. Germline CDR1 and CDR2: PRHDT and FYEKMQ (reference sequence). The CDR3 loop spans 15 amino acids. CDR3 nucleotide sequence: TGTGCCAGCAGCTTAGGTTTTGGGCAGGGTTACGAGCAGTACTTC. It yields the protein CASSLGFGQGYEQYF.

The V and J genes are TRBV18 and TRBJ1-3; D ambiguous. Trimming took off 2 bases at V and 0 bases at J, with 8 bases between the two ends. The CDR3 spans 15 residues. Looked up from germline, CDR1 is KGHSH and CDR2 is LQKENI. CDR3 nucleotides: TGTGCCAGCTCACCAAAGATAGCCTCTGGAAACACCATATATTTT. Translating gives CASSPKIASGNTIYF.

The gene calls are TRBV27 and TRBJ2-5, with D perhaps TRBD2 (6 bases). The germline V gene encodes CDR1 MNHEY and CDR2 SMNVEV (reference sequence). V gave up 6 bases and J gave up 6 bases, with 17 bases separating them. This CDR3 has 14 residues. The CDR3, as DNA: TGTGCCAGCAGAATAGCGGCCCTGGGGAAGACCCAGTACTTC. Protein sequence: CASRIAALGKTQYF.

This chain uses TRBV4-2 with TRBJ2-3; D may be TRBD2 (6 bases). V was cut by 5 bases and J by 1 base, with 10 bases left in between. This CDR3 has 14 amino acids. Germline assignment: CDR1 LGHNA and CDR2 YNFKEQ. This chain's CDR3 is CASSYTGGTDTQYF. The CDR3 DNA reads TGTGCCAGCAGCTACACGGGGGGCACAGATACGCAGTATTTT.